The clone carrying this T cell receptor (beta chain) was detected only a few times. This sample was included in a study of blood T cells in healthy people across ages. The second PCR ran roughly 7 to 12 cycles with a sample-barcoded 5' primer and J-beta primers. TCRdb fed the 5' RACE reads into MiXCR, producing one record per CDR3 protein. The repertoire has approximately 1.5 million distinct CDR3 sequences, approximately 43% of them found once; the top ten carry about 4.1%. Sequencing was carried out using blood. This TCR derives from a woman between 18 and 29 years old in good health.

In DNA form, the CDR3 reads TGCGCCAGCAGCTTGGCCGGGAGGGGACTCACAGATACGCAGTATTTT. It yields the protein CASSLAGRGLTDTQYF. This sequence joins TRBV5-1 and TRBJ2-3; the match to TRBD2 covers 8 bases. J lost 2 bases, V lost 0 bases, and 5 bases had no gene match. Germline CDR1 SGHRS, CDR2 YFSETQ. This CDR3 has 16 residues. Full variable domain (outside the CDR3, taken from reference TRBV5-1 and TRBJ2-3): KAGVTQTPRYLIKTRGQQVTLSCSPISGHRSVSWYQQTPGQGLQFLFEYFSETQRNKGNFPGRFSGRQFSNSRSEMNVSTLELGDSALYLCASSLAGRGLTDTQYFGPGTRLTVL.